This TCR beta chain was documented in a study of CD8+CD57+ T cells in acquired aplastic anemia. Study information: Quantities of DNA derived from sorted CD4+ and CD8+ cells averaged 3.2 ug.

J lost 7 bases, V lost 11 bases, and 11 bases had no gene match. CDR3 size: 12 residues. Germline V gives CDR1 SNHLY, CDR2 FYNNEI. Comments on this clonotype: Its specificity is unknown.

Investigators profiled TCR beta VDJ and CDR3 from genomic DNA template. TCRdb called the reads again in MiXCR, with one record for every CDR3 protein. This table has under 200,000 distinct CDR3 sequences, around half appearing once. Points from the study as a whole: Patients and controls had CD8+ Simpson's diversity values that were not significantly distinct. Common to patients and controls were twenty-nine CD8+ CDR3 sequences.

Only patients with CD8+CD57+ cell expansion on flow cytometry were chosen for sequencing. The sequence derives from a human donor with aplastic anemia. The rearrangement uses TRBV2 and TRBJ2-7; TRBD1 agrees at 7 bases. Specimen: sorted CD4+, CD8+, or CD8+CD57+ T cells (not recorded which) from PBMCs. This CDR3 is CARETVRGEQYF. CDR3 coding DNA: TGTGCCCGAGAAACGGTCAGGGGGGAGCAGTACTTC. Based on the CDR3 plus reference TRBV2 and TRBJ2-7, the full variable domain is EPEVTQTPSHQVTQMGQEVILRCVPISNHLYFYWYRQILGQKVEFLVSFYNNEISEKSEIFDDQFSVERPDGSNFTLKIRSTKLEDSAMYFCARETVRGEQYFGPGTRLTVT.